This is a list of T cell receptor beta chains from one sample in a study of blood T cell repertoires in COVID-19. Produced via immunoSEQ multiplex PCR; TCRdb's table is partial and in-frame only. The sample shows about 180,000 clones, 86% of them seen only once. Sequencing was performed on peripheral blood. The origin of the receptors is a middle-aged man with active or convalescent COVID-19. Both conserved end residues are part of each CDR3. Each record gives: clone size, J gene, V gene, D gene, CDR3 DNA, CDR3 protein. D genes are given only for firm matches. The size field is filled for only some rows; it gives once, few, many or a size class.

abundance: -; j_gene: TRBJ2-7; v_gene: TRBV28; d_gene: -; CDR3nt: TGTGCCAGCAGTTTAAGTCTTCCTATCTACGAGCAGTACTTC; CDR3aa: CASSLSLPIYEQYF
abundance: -; j_gene: TRBJ2-2; v_gene: TRBV25-1; d_gene: -; CDR3nt: TGTGCCAGCGGGGGCTACACCGGGGAGCTGTTTTTT; CDR3aa: CASGGYTGELFF
abundance: -; j_gene: TRBJ1-2; v_gene: TRBV11-2; d_gene: -; CDR3nt: TGTGCCAGCAGCCCCGCAGGCGTCTATGGCTACACCTTC; CDR3aa: CASSPAGVYGYTF
abundance: -; j_gene: TRBJ1-2; v_gene: TRBV2; d_gene: -; CDR3nt: TGTGCCAGCAGTGAAAGGGGTAACTATGGCTACACCTTC; CDR3aa: CASSERGNYGYTF
abundance: -; j_gene: TRBJ2-4; v_gene: TRBV28; d_gene: -; CDR3nt: TGTGCCAGCAGTTTACAGGGGAACATTCAGTACTTC; CDR3aa: CASSLQGNIQYF
abundance: -; j_gene: TRBJ1-1; v_gene: TRBV7-9; d_gene: TRBD1; CDR3nt: TGTGCCAGCAGCTTAAACCAGGGGGCCTACACTGAAGCTTTCTTT; CDR3aa: CASSLNQGAYTEAFF
abundance: -; j_gene: TRBJ1-2; v_gene: TRBV10-3; d_gene: -; CDR3nt: TGTGCCATCAACCCCCGGAACCAGGGAAACTATGGCTACACCTTC; CDR3aa: CAINPRNQGNYGYTF
abundance: -; j_gene: TRBJ1-2; v_gene: TRBV5-1; d_gene: TRBD1; CDR3nt: TGCGCCAGCAGCTCCGGGACAGGGAATGGCTACACCTTC; CDR3aa: CASSSGTGNGYTF
abundance: -; j_gene: TRBJ2-7; v_gene: TRBV5-1; d_gene: -; CDR3nt: TGCGCCAGCAGCCCGAGTTTGGTTTACGAGCAGTACTTC; CDR3aa: CASSPSLVYEQYF
abundance: -; j_gene: TRBJ2-1; v_gene: TRBV18; d_gene: TRBD2; CDR3nt: TGTGCCAGCGGCGCATCCCTTCTAGCGGGGGGGTGGAATGAGCAGTTCTTC; CDR3aa: CASGASLLAGGWNEQFF
abundance: -; j_gene: TRBJ1-1; v_gene: TRBV29-1; d_gene: -; CDR3nt: TGCAGCGTTGGACAGGCGAACACTGAAGCTTTCTTT; CDR3aa: CSVGQANTEAFF
abundance: -; j_gene: TRBJ2-7; v_gene: TRBV7-2; d_gene: -; CDR3nt: TGTGCCAGCAGCCCCCTACAGTTCTCCTACGAGCAGTACTTC; CDR3aa: CASSPLQFSYEQYF
abundance: -; j_gene: TRBJ1-2; v_gene: TRBV30; d_gene: -; CDR3nt: TGTGCCTGGAGTTGGGGGGTTTATGGCTACACCTTC; CDR3aa: CAWSWGVYGYTF
abundance: -; j_gene: TRBJ1-4; v_gene: TRBV7-9; d_gene: TRBD1; CDR3nt: TGTGCCAGCAGCCCTACAGGGGACCCAGAAAAACTGTTTTTT; CDR3aa: CASSPTGDPEKLFF
abundance: once; j_gene: TRBJ2-7; v_gene: TRBV30; d_gene: TRBD1; CDR3nt: TGTGCCTGGAATACCCAGGGGGTCGAGCAGTACTTC; CDR3aa: CAWNTQGVEQYF
abundance: -; j_gene: TRBJ1-1; v_gene: TRBV6-5; d_gene: -; CDR3nt: TGTGCCAGCAGGCCCGGGGGGAGAGATAACACTGAAGCTTTCTTT; CDR3aa: CASRPGGRDNTEAFF
abundance: -; j_gene: TRBJ2-2; v_gene: TRBV9; d_gene: TRBD2; CDR3nt: TGTGCCAGCGAGACAGCGGGGCTAACTGGGGAGCTGTTTTTT; CDR3aa: CASETAGLTGELFF
abundance: -; j_gene: TRBJ1-5; v_gene: TRBV5-6; d_gene: -; CDR3nt: TGTGCCAGCAGCAAAGCCAATAGCAATCAGCCCCAGCATTTT; CDR3aa: CASSKANSNQPQHF
abundance: -; j_gene: TRBJ2-7; v_gene: TRBV12-5; d_gene: -; CDR3nt: TGTGCTAGTGGTACCGGTTACGAGCAGTACTTC; CDR3aa: CASGTGYEQYF
abundance: -; j_gene: TRBJ2-1; v_gene: TRBV5-1; d_gene: -; CDR3nt: TGCGCCAGCAGCTTGGCGACAGGAGGAGTAGGCAATGAGCAGTTCTTC; CDR3aa: CASSLATGGVGNEQFF
abundance: -; j_gene: TRBJ2-1; v_gene: TRBV3-1/TRBV3-2; d_gene: -; CDR3nt: TGTGCCAGCAGCCAAAGAGGCTACCTAAACAATGAGCAGTTCTTC; CDR3aa: CASSQRGYLNNEQFF
abundance: -; j_gene: TRBJ2-7; v_gene: TRBV3-1/TRBV3-2; d_gene: TRBD1; CDR3nt: TGTGCCACCGGACAGGGGTACGAGCAGTACTTC; CDR3aa: CATGQGYEQYF
abundance: -; j_gene: TRBJ1-6; v_gene: TRBV7-2; d_gene: TRBD1; CDR3nt: TGTGCCAGCAGCCGGAGACAGGGCCAAAATTCACCCCTCCACTTT; CDR3aa: CASSRRQGQNSPLHF
abundance: once; j_gene: TRBJ2-7; v_gene: TRBV5-1; d_gene: TRBD1; CDR3nt: TGCGCCAGCAGCTTGGATGGGACAGGACTTTCCTACGAGCAGTACTTC; CDR3aa: CASSLDGTGLSYEQYF
abundance: -; j_gene: TRBJ1-5; v_gene: TRBV27; d_gene: TRBD1; CDR3nt: TGTGCCAGCAGTTTATACCCCCTGGACAGGGGCAATCAGCCCCAGCATTTT; CDR3aa: CASSLYPLDRGNQPQHF
abundance: -; j_gene: TRBJ1-1; v_gene: TRBV9; d_gene: -; CDR3nt: TGTGCCAGCAGCTCCCCCCGGGGGAGGCCAGAGGGTGGTGAAGCTTTCTTT; CDR3aa: CASSSPRGRPEGGEAFF
abundance: -; j_gene: TRBJ2-7; v_gene: TRBV7-3; d_gene: -; CDR3nt: TGTGCCAGCAGCTCGTCCCAGGGGTACGAGCAGTACTTC; CDR3aa: CASSSSQGYEQYF
abundance: -; j_gene: TRBJ1-6; v_gene: TRBV20-1; d_gene: TRBD1; CDR3nt: TGCAGTGCAGGGGGCAGTTCACCCCTCCACTTT; CDR3aa: CSAGGSSPLHF
abundance: -; j_gene: TRBJ2-1; v_gene: TRBV6-4; d_gene: -; CDR3nt: TGTGCCAGCAGTAAATTAAGGGGCAATGAGCAGTTCTTC; CDR3aa: CASSKLRGNEQFF
abundance: -; j_gene: TRBJ1-1; v_gene: TRBV2; d_gene: -; CDR3nt: TGTGCCAGCAGTACAGGCATGAACACTGAAGCTTTCTTT; CDR3aa: CASSTGMNTEAFF
abundance: -; j_gene: TRBJ1-6; v_gene: TRBV28; d_gene: TRBD1; CDR3nt: TGTGCCAGCACTGGGACAGGGCATAATTCACCCCTCCACTTT; CDR3aa: CASTGTGHNSPLHF
abundance: once; j_gene: TRBJ1-1; v_gene: TRBV18; d_gene: -; CDR3nt: TGTGCCAGCTCACCCACAGGAGGGAGCACTGAAGCTTTCTTT; CDR3aa: CASSPTGGSTEAFF
abundance: -; j_gene: TRBJ2-5; v_gene: TRBV6-2/TRBV6-3; d_gene: TRBD1; CDR3nt: TGTGCCAGCAGTTACCAGACAGGGGCCGACCCGACCCAAGAGACCCAGTACTTC; CDR3aa: CASSYQTGADPTQETQYF
abundance: once; j_gene: TRBJ2-7; v_gene: TRBV27; d_gene: TRBD1; CDR3nt: TGTGCCAGCTCTCCGGGGACAGGGTTATTTAGCGACGAGCAGTACTTC; CDR3aa: CASSPGTGLFSDEQYF
abundance: -; j_gene: TRBJ2-7; v_gene: TRBV7-9; d_gene: -; CDR3nt: TGTGCCAGCAGCGTCACGACTACCGCCTACGAGCAGTACTTC; CDR3aa: CASSVTTTAYEQYF
abundance: -; j_gene: TRBJ1-3; v_gene: TRBV4-3; d_gene: -; CDR3nt: TGCGCCAGCAGCCAAACAGACTCTGGAAACACCATATATTTT; CDR3aa: CASSQTDSGNTIYF
abundance: once; j_gene: TRBJ2-1; v_gene: TRBV5-4; d_gene: TRBD2; CDR3nt: TGTGCCAGCAGTAAGGGACTAGCGGTTTACAATGAGCAGTTCTTC; CDR3aa: CASSKGLAVYNEQFF
abundance: -; j_gene: TRBJ1-2; v_gene: TRBV24-1; d_gene: TRBD1; CDR3nt: TGTGCCACCAGTGACCCGGGACAGGGTGGCTACACCTTC; CDR3aa: CATSDPGQGGYTF
abundance: once; j_gene: TRBJ2-7; v_gene: TRBV28; d_gene: -; CDR3nt: TGTGCCAGCAGTGGGAGCGGATCCTACGAGCAGTACTTC; CDR3aa: CASSGSGSYEQYF
abundance: -; j_gene: TRBJ1-6; v_gene: TRBV5-6; d_gene: -; CDR3nt: TGTGCCAGCAGCCGGGGAACCTCCTATAATTCACCCCTCCACTTT; CDR3aa: CASSRGTSYNSPLHF
abundance: -; j_gene: TRBJ1-2; v_gene: TRBV27; d_gene: TRBD1; CDR3nt: TGTGCCAGCAGCCCCGGGACAGGGTTTAACTATGGCTACACCTTC; CDR3aa: CASSPGTGFNYGYTF
abundance: -; j_gene: TRBJ1-2; v_gene: TRBV4-3; d_gene: -; CDR3nt: TGCGCCAGCAGCCCAGGGGAGGGATATGGCTACACCTTC; CDR3aa: CASSPGEGYGYTF
abundance: -; j_gene: TRBJ1-6; v_gene: TRBV4-2; d_gene: -; CDR3nt: TGTGCCAGCAGCCAAGACCCGGGGACACCCCTCCACTTT; CDR3aa: CASSQDPGTPLHF
abundance: -; j_gene: TRBJ1-3; v_gene: TRBV7-9; d_gene: TRBD1; CDR3nt: TGTGCCAGCAGCCGACAGGGCCCCTCTGGAAACACCATATATTTT; CDR3aa: CASSRQGPSGNTIYF
abundance: -; j_gene: TRBJ1-2; v_gene: TRBV4-2; d_gene: -; CDR3nt: TGTGCCAGCAGCCCCGGTGCGGGTGGCTACACCTTC; CDR3aa: CASSPGAGGYTF
abundance: few; j_gene: TRBJ1-2; v_gene: TRBV5-1; d_gene: TRBD1; CDR3nt: TGCGCCACCTCCCGGACAGGGGGCGATTATGGCTACACCTTC; CDR3aa: CATSRTGGDYGYTF
abundance: -; j_gene: TRBJ2-3; v_gene: TRBV3-1/TRBV3-2; d_gene: TRBD2; CDR3nt: TGTGCCAGCAGCGTCCCTTGGGAGGGAGATACGCAGTATTTT; CDR3aa: CASSVPWEGDTQYF
abundance: -; j_gene: TRBJ2-7; v_gene: TRBV5-1; d_gene: TRBD1; CDR3nt: TGCGCCAGCAGCTCCATTAATACAGGGGGCGGATACGAGCAGTACTTC; CDR3aa: CASSSINTGGGYEQYF
abundance: -; j_gene: TRBJ1-1; v_gene: TRBV28; d_gene: TRBD1; CDR3nt: TGTGCCAGCAGTTCAGGGGGGAACACTGAAGCTTTCTTT; CDR3aa: CASSSGGNTEAFF
abundance: -; j_gene: TRBJ2-3; v_gene: TRBV9; d_gene: -; CDR3nt: TGTGCCAGCAGCGCCGGACAGATCCAAGGGGATACGCAGTATTTT; CDR3aa: CASSAGQIQGDTQYF
abundance: -; j_gene: TRBJ1-6; v_gene: TRBV12-3/TRBV12-4; d_gene: -; CDR3nt: TGTGCCAGCAGTTTTAGCCATTCACCCCTCCACTTT; CDR3aa: CASSFSHSPLHF
abundance: -; j_gene: TRBJ2-1; v_gene: TRBV19; d_gene: TRBD2; CDR3nt: TGTGCCAGTAGTCCCCGCGGGGGGCTTTGGTCCTACAATGAGCAGTTCTTC; CDR3aa: CASSPRGGLWSYNEQFF
abundance: -; j_gene: TRBJ1-5; v_gene: TRBV7-2; d_gene: -; CDR3nt: TGTGCCAGCAGCTTAATGGCGCAGGGAAATCAGCCCCAGCATTTT; CDR3aa: CASSLMAQGNQPQHF